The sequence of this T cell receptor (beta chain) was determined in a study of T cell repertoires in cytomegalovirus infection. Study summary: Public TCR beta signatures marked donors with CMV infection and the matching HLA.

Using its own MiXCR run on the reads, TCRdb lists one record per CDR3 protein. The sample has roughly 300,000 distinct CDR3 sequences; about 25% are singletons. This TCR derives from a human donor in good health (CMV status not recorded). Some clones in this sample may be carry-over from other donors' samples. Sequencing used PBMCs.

The CDR3 region is CASSLWQGTGANVLTF. CDR3 DNA sequence: TGTGCCAGCAGTTTATGGCAGGGAACTGGGGCCAACGTCCTGACTTTC. The chain links TRBV28 to TRBJ2-6; maybe TRBD1 (5 bases). With 0 bases removed from V and 2 bases from J, the gap between germline ends came to 8 bases. The CDR3 runs to 16 residues. Germline assignment: CDR1 MDHEN and CDR2 SYDVKM.